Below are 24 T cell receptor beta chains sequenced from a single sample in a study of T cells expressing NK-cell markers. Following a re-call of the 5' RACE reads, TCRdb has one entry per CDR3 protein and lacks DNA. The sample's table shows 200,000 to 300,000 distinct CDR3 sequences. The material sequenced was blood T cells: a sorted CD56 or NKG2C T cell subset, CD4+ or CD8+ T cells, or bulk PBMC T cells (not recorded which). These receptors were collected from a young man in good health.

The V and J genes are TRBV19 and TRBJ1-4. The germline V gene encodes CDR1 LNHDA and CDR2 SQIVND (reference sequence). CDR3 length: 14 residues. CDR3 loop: CASSPMGRNEKLFF.

The CDR3 sequence: CSAGTRNTIYF. This chain uses TRBV20-1 with TRBJ1-3; absent DNA, TCRdb's TRBD1 call cannot be checked. The CDR3 spans 11 residues. CDR1 is DFQATT, CDR2 SNEGSKA, per germline (reference sequence).

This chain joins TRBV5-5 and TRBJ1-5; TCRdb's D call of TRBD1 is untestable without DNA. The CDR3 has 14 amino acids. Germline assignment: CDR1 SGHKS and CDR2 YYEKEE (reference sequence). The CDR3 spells CASSLAGRDQPQHF.

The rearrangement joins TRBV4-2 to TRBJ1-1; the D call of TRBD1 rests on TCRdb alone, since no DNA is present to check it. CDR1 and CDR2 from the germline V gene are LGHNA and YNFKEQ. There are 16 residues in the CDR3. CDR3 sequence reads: CASSQAGGAGFDEAFF.

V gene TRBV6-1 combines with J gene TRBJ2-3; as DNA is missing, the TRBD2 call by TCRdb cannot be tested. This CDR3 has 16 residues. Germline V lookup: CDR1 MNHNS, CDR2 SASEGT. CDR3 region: CASSPQAGGSTDTQYF.

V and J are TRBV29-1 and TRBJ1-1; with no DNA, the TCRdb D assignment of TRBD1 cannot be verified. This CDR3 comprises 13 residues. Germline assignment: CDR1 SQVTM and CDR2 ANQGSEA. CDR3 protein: CSVTPRQLTEAFF.

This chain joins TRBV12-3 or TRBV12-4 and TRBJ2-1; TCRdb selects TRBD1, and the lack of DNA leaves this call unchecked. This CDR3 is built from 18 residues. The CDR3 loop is CASSLRGASLLSYNEQFF.

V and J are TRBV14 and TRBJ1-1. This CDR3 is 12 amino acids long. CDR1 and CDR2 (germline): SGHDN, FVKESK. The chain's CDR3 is CASSQEVGPAFF.

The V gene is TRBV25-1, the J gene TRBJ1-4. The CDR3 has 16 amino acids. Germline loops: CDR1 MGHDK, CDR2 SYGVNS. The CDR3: CASSEGGGRAHEKLFF.

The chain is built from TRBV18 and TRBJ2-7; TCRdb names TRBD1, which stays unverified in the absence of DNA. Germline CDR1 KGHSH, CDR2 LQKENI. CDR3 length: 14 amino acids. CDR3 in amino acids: CASSRTGASYEQYF.

The CDR3 protein is CASSPLLAGGNEQFF. This chain uses TRBV7-8 with TRBJ2-1; TCRdb reports TRBD2, a call that lacks DNA to check it against. CDR1 SGHVS and CDR2 FQNEAQ come from the germline V gene. The CDR3 length is 15 residues.

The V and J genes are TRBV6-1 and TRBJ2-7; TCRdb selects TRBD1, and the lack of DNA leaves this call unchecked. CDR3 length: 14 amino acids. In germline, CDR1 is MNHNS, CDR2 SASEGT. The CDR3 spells CASSARTGLYEQYF.

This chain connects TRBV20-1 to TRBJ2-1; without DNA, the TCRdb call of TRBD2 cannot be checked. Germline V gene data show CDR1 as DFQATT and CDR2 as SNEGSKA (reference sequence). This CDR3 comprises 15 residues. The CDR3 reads CSARERAGTYNEQFF.

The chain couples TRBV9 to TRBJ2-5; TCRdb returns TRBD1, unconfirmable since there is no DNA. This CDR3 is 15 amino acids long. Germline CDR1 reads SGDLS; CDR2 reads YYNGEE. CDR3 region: CASSVGQGAKETQYF.

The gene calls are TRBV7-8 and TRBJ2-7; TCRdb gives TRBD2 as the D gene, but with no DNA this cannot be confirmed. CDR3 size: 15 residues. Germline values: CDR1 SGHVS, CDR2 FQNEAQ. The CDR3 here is CASSIAGGPRVEQYF.

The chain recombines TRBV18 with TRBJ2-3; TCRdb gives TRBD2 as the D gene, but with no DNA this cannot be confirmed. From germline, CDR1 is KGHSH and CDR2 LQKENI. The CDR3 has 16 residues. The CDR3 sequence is CASSPQAAGATDTQYF. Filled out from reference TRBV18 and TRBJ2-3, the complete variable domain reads NAGVMQNPRHLVRRRGQEARLRCSPMKGHSHVYWYRQLPEEGLKFMVYLQKENIIDESGMPKERFSAEFPKEGPSILRIQQVVRGDSAAYFCASSPQAAGATDTQYFGPGTRLTVL.

The CDR3 here is CATSDPTGGLGTDTQYF. The chain links TRBV24-1 to TRBJ2-3; without DNA, the TCRdb call of TRBD1 cannot be checked. There are 17 residues in the CDR3. CDR1 is KGHDR and CDR2 is SFDVKD in the germline V gene.

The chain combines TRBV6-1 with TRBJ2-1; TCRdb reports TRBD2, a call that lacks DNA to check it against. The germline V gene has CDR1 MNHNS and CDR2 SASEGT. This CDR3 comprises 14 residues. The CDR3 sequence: CASRGGLAGNEQFF.

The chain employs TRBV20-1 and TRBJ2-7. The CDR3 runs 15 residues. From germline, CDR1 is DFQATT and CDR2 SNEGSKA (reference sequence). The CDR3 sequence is CSARGDEYWTSEQYF.

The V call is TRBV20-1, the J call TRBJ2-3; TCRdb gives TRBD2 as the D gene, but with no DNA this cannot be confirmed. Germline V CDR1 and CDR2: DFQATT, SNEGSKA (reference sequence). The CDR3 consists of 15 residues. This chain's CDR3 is CSAPDGGSSTDTQYF.

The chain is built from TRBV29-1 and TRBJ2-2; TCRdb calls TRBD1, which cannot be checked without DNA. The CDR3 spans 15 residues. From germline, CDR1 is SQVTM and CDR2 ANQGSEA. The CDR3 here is CSATRRGVDTGELFF.

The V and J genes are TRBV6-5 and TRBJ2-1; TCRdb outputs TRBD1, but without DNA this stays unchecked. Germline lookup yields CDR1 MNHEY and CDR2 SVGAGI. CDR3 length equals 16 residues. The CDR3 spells CASSYNAEGAYNEQFF.

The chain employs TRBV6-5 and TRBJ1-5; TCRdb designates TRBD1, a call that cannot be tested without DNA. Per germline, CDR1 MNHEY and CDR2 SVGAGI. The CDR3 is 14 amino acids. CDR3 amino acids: CASSAGGTGQPQHF.

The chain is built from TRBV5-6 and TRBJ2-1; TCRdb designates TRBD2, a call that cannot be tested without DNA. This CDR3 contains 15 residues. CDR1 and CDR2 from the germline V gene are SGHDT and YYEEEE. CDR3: CASSSRTSGSSEQFF.